The rows below give T cell receptor beta chains drawn from one sample of a study of T cell repertoires in cytomegalovirus infection. TCRdb fed the reads into MiXCR, producing one record per CDR3 protein. The profile shows some 230,000 distinct CDR3 sequences, 22% of them singletons. Sequences were obtained from CD8+ T cells from PBMCs. The source is a human donor in good health (CMV status not recorded). Some clones in this sample may be carry-over from other donors' samples. Both conserved end residues are part of each CDR3. D genes are given only for firm matches. Part of the rows lack a size; the others show once, few, many or a class for expanded clones.

v_call	clone_size	j_call	d_call	cdr3_aa
TRBV30	NA	TRBJ2-1	TRBD2	CAWTRGLAGYYNEQFF
TRBV14	few	TRBJ1-3	NA	CASSQEVYYSGNTIYF
TRBV7-2	many	TRBJ2-1	NA	CASSLVGSSYNEQFF
TRBV19	NA	TRBJ2-1	NA	CASSPSGFEQFF
TRBV6-6	few	TRBJ2-7	NA	CASSFFRARSSYEQYF
TRBV2	NA	TRBJ2-7	TRBD2	CASSLTSVLSYEQYF
TRBV27	few	TRBJ2-2	NA	CASSLLYGELFF
TRBV7-6	few	TRBJ1-1	NA	CASSLGWAMNTEAFF
TRBV2	NA	TRBJ2-1	NA	CAAKTGTDYNEQFF
TRBV7-2	many	TRBJ2-5	TRBD2	CASSLNVRLAGVQETQYF
TRBV20-1	NA	TRBJ2-1	NA	CSARGYGEIANEQFF
TRBV20-1	NA	TRBJ2-7	NA	CSARAPDSFSYEQYF
TRBV7-9	many	TRBJ2-1	TRBD1	CASSLAQGQGIDEQFF
TRBV20-1	few	TRBJ1-1	TRBD1	CSAGQGSNTEAFF
TRBV4-1	NA	TRBJ1-1	NA	CASSQSKGTEAFF
TRBV7-2	many	TRBJ1-6	TRBD1	CASSLGQGYRSPLHF
TRBV7-2	few	TRBJ2-7	NA	CASSSTEAYEQYF
TRBV7-8	NA	TRBJ2-1	NA	CASSLELESYNEQFF
TRBV7-6	few	TRBJ2-7	TRBD1	CASSLAPGQPPYEQYF
TRBV6-1	many	TRBJ2-2	NA	CASSEEGQNQAGELFF
TRBV29-1	few	TRBJ1-1	NA	CSVKDMNTEAFF
TRBV7-6	once	TRBJ2-7	NA	CASSPVHRDEQYF
TRBV20-1	few	TRBJ1-2	TRBD1	CSAPPGTGHDTNYGYTF
TRBV7-8	many	TRBJ2-3	NA	CASSLVAGRGGADTQYF
TRBV20-1	NA	TRBJ2-7	NA	CSARGSGYSYEQYF
TRBV9	NA	TRBJ2-7	NA	CASSPGHSLSRDEQYF
TRBV4-1	once	TRBJ1-5	NA	CASSQDSGVYQPQHF
TRBV6-5	NA	TRBJ1-2	TRBD1	CASSYSTQGANYGYTF
TRBV12-3/TRBV12-4	few	TRBJ1-5	NA	CASGPQGLQPQHF
TRBV7-2	few	TRBJ2-7	TRBD2	CASSLVQGGDEQYF
TRBV7-9	few	TRBJ2-3	TRBD2	CASSLLAGGPTDTQYF